The 4 T cell receptor beta chains below were found in one sample sequenced in a study of blood T cell repertoires in COVID-19. Sequencing was performed with immunoSEQ multiplex PCR; in TCRdb, only in-frame clones are kept and a portion is missing. The table lists 150,000 to 200,000 clones, around 74% of them singletons. The sample was peripheral blood. All receptors come from an older woman with COVID-19, enrolled during active disease.

This clone was seen ten or more times. The chain has TRBV15 and TRBJ1-5, with D unresolved. Trimming left V 0 bases short and J 6 bases short, with 18 bases between. The CDR3 runs to 17 residues. Per the germline V gene, CDR1 is LNHNV and CDR2 is YYDKDF (reference sequence). CDR3 bases: TGTGCCACCAGCAGAGATTTGCTCGGACGGCGGGGTCAGCCCCAGCATTTT. Its translation is CATSRDLLGRRGQPQHF.

This clone appeared a single time. This chain uses TRBV3-1 (or the pseudogene TRBV3-2) with TRBJ1-2; possible D gene TRBD1, 6 bases. The CDR3 runs 12 residues. Germline V CDR1 and CDR2: LGHDT, YNNKEL (reference sequence). V lost 1 base, J lost 8 bases, and 8 bases lay in between. This chain's CDR3 is CASSQGGRGYTF. The CDR3 nucleotides are TGTGCCAGCAGCCAAGGGGGGCGAGGCTACACCTTC.

The chain links TRBV19 to TRBJ1-1; TRBD1 might be the D (6 bases). This CDR3 has 14 residues. CDR1 is LNHDA, CDR2 SQIVND, per germline (reference sequence). Deletions cut 5 bases from V and 3 bases from J, with 13 bases between. CDR3 protein: CASSHRVLDTEAFF. CDR3 nucleotide sequence: TGTGCCAGTAGTCACAGGGTCCTGGACACTGAAGCTTTCTTT.

This clone is a singleton in its sample. The chain has TRBV10-3 and TRBJ1-6; no firm D call. Germline V gene sequence: CDR1 ENHRY, CDR2 SYGVKD. This CDR3 is 12 amino acids long. Trimming shortened V by 11 bases and J by 0 bases, and 5 bases separated the two germline ends. The CDR3: CAGSSYNSPLHF. The CDR3 region has the DNA TGTGCCGGGAGCTCCTATAATTCACCCCTCCACTTT.